The next 4 T cell receptor beta chains were all read from a single sample in a study of T cell repertoires in cytomegalovirus infection (dated 2019 in TCRdb). These receptors' targets are unknown. Taken with the paper, the label for treatment or condition translates to: in vitro stimulation with specific CMV peptide epitopes to enrich CMV-specific T cells. The instrument given in TCRdb is Illumina HiSeq 1500. TCRdb handled the public reads itself, with Q25 trimming in fastp and clone calling in MiXCR, and kept productive beta chains. Rows with a matching CDR3 protein are joined into one entry that keeps the most common DNA and genes. The sample table shows around 900,000 distinct CDR3 sequences, and roughly 30% are seen once. Together, the top ten hold roughly 13% of the sample. The sample consisted of cultured CD8+ T cells from PBMCs, taken from culture after CMV antigen stimulation. The receptor set was obtained from a human donor in good health (CMV status not recorded). Some clones in this sample may be carry-over from other donors' samples.

The table lists this clonotype with a few counts. The chain employs TRBV7-9 and TRBJ2-3, with D tentatively TRBD1 (6 bases). V was trimmed by 6 bases and J by 2 bases, leaving 15 bases between them. The CDR3 is 15 residues long. The germline V gene encodes CDR1 SEHNR and CDR2 FQNEAQ (reference sequence). The CDR3 DNA reads as TGTGCCAGCAGATCCAACAGGGTGAACACAGATACGCAGTATTTT. This codes for CASRSNRVNTDTQYF.

The rearrangement links TRBV24-1 to TRBJ2-7, with D possibly matching TRBD1 (5 bases). The V and J ends lost 8 bases and 1 base respectively, with 8 bases between them. The CDR3 runs to 12 residues. In germline, CDR1 is KGHDR, CDR2 SFDVKD. CDR3 in DNA: TGTGCCACCACTCCAGGGTCCTACGAGCAGTACGTC. This sequence encodes CATTPGSYEQYV.

This chain joins TRBV12-3 or TRBV12-4 and TRBJ1-6; D may be TRBD1 (5 bases). The V gene lost 7 bases and the J gene lost 0 bases, with 10 bases spanning the gap. CDR3 length: 15 residues. CDR3 loop: CASTPGSSYNSPLHF. As DNA, the CDR3 is TGTGCCAGCACCCCAGGGAGCTCCTATAATTCACCCCTCCACTTT.

In DNA, the CDR3 is TGTGCCAGCAAGCGAGCGGGGGGTAGTGACACGCAGTATTTT. This sequence encodes CASKRAGGSDTQYF. The rearrangement joins TRBV25-1 to TRBJ2-3; 9 bases fit TRBD2. CDR3 length: 14 residues. Per the germline V gene, CDR1 is MGHDK and CDR2 is SYGVNS. J gave up 9 bases and V 7 bases, and 11 bases lay outside the gene matches.